The clone carrying this TCR beta chain occurred many times. Its matching antigen is unknown. These data belong to a study of Graves' ophthalmopathy and Graves' hyperthyroidism. Study-wide findings and caveats: Ophthalmopathy versus stable hyperthyroidism: 13-signature model gave 87.88% sensitivity, around 81% specificity.

The source of the PBMCs was approximately 10 ml of fresh peripheral blood. Germline V gene lookup returns CDR1 SNHLY and CDR2 FYNNEI. The V end was cut by 0 bases, the J end by 1 base, with 16 bases between. The CDR3 loop spans 18 amino acids. The TCR beta CDR3 regions underwent amplification from RNA transcripts. The authors performed first-round RT-PCR with HTBI primers and then a second-round multiplex PCR. TCRdb reanalysed the multiplex PCR reads using MiXCR and keeps one entry per CDR3 protein. The profile shows a few hundred thousand distinct CDR3 sequences, about 17% of them singletons. The chain uses TRBV2 and TRBJ2-4; D perhaps matches TRBD1 (8 bases). This receptor was identified in an adult woman with stable Graves' hyperthyroidism. Sequencing was performed on peripheral blood. The CDR3 spells CASSEAPQGGAAKNIQYF. CDR3 DNA sequence: TGTGCCAGCAGTGAAGCACCACAGGGGGGGGCGGCCAAAAACATTCAGTACTTC. The full variable domain, rest sourced from reference TRBV2 and TRBJ2-4, is EPEVTQTPSHQVTQMGQEVILRCVPISNHLYFYWYRQILGQKVEFLVSFYNNEISEKSEIFDDQFSVERPDGSNFTLKIRSTKLEDSAMYFCASSEAPQGGAAKNIQYFGAGTRLSVL.